This TCR beta chain was sequenced in a study of blood T cell repertoires in COVID-19. Study in general: The cDNA or gDNA used as material had been derived from T cells, B-cell-depleted T cells, or PBMCs.

Cohort allocation depended upon clinical history that participants reported. Exposed enrollees had met someone with a PCR-confirmed or clinician-diagnosed COVID-19 case at some point within the 2 weeks before study entry. CDR3 length: 14 residues. Trimming at V came to 5 bases and at J to 3 bases, leaving 3 bases not matched to a gene. Germline CDR1 and CDR2: SGHTA and FQGNSA. Authors' analysis steps: By means of reference gene primer amplification, nucleated cell counts were estimated. The repertoire was sequenced with immunoSEQ multiplex PCR; TCRdb's copy has only in-frame clones and lacks some. That table furnishes V, J and clone size, whereas the DNA furnished D and trimming. Counted here are about 320,000 clones, less than 85% occurring once; the ten biggest clones make up about 2%.

The material sequenced was PBMCs or T cells enriched from blood (not recorded which). V and J are TRBV7-2 and TRBJ1-4; 7 nucleotides line up with TRBD1. This receptor was identified in a woman aged 25 to 45 who had been exposed to COVID-19. The CDR3 DNA reads TGTGCCAGCAGCCACGGGACAGCTAATGAAAAACTGTTTTTT. Protein: CASSHGTANEKLFF.